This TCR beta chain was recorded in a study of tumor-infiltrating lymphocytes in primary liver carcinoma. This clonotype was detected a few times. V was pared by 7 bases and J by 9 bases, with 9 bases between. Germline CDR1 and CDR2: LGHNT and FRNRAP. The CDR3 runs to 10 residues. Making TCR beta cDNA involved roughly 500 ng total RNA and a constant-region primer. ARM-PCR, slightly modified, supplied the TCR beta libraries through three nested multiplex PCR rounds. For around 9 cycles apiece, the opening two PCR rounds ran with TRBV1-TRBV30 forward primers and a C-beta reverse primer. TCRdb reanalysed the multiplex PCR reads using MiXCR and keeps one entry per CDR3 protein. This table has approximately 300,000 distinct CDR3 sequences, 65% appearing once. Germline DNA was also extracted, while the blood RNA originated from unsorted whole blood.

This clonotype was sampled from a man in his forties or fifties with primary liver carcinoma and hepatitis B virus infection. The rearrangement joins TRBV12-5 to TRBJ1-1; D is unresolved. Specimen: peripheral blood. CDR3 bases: TGTGCTAGTGTCCTCCTCAAAGCTTTCTTT. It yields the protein CASVLLKAFF.